The rows below give T cell receptor beta chains drawn from one sample of a study of blood T cell repertoires in COVID-19. Clones were read by immunoSEQ multiplex PCR, and TCRdb kept only the in-frame ones, dropping some. The sample records about 220,000 clones, less than 90% being singletons. The sequencing input was peripheral blood. The receptors shown here come from a man aged 30 to 39 with active or convalescent COVID-19. The CDR3 runs from the conserved cysteine through the conserved F or W. Fields, in order: V gene, clone size, J gene, D gene, CDR3 protein, CDR3 DNA. A D gene is named only where the DNA matches it firmly. Only part of the rows carry a size: once, few, many, or a class if the clone is expanded.

TRBV11-2	.	TRBJ2-3	.	CASSLLSGGDTQYF	TGTGCCAGCAGCTTATTGTCAGGGGGGGATACGCAGTATTTT
TRBV5-6	once	TRBJ1-2	.	CASSPASRATGYTF	TGTGCCAGCAGCCCGGCGTCCAGGGCAACGGGCTACACCTTC
TRBV5-1	.	TRBJ2-3	TRBD2	CASSPGTSAASTDTQYF	TGCGCCAGCAGCCCCGGGACTAGCGCCGCTAGCACAGATACGCAGTATTTT
TRBV15	once	TRBJ1-3	.	CATSRDPGDTIYF	TGTGCCACCAGCAGAGATCCCGGGGACACCATATATTTT
TRBV18	once	TRBJ2-5	.	CASSPGGGPETQYF	TGTGCCAGCTCACCCGGAGGTGGTCCGGAGACCCAGTACTTC
TRBV19	few	TRBJ1-3	TRBD1	CASSHAGGGNTIYF	TGTGCCAGTAGCCACGCAGGGGGTGGAAACACCATATATTTT
TRBV5-5	.	TRBJ2-5	TRBD1	CASSGDRGEGETQYF	TGTGCCAGCAGCGGGGACAGGGGAGAAGGAGAGACCCAGTACTTC
TRBV29-1	once	TRBJ2-5	TRBD2	CSVLAGGGETQYF	TGCAGCGTTCTAGCGGGAGGAGGAGAGACCCAGTACTTC
TRBV6-2/TRBV6-3	.	TRBJ2-5	.	CASSPWTIQETQYF	TGTGCCAGCAGTCCCTGGACAATCCAAGAGACCCAGTACTTC
TRBV6-5	.	TRBJ2-7	TRBD2	CASSYTREGYEQYF	TGTGCCAGCAGTTACACCCGGGAGGGCTACGAGCAGTACTTC
TRBV12-3/TRBV12-4	.	TRBJ1-2	.	CASSLDIYGYTF	TGTGCCAGCAGTTTAGACATTTATGGCTACACCTTC
TRBV30	.	TRBJ2-5	TRBD2	CAWSGGLAAYQETQYF	TGTGCCTGGAGCGGGGGACTAGCGGCCTACCAAGAGACCCAGTACTTC
TRBV7-9	.	TRBJ1-2	TRBD1	CASSSLLPTGTKGYTF	TGTGCCAGCAGCTCACTCCTCCCGACAGGGACGAAGGGCTACACCTTC